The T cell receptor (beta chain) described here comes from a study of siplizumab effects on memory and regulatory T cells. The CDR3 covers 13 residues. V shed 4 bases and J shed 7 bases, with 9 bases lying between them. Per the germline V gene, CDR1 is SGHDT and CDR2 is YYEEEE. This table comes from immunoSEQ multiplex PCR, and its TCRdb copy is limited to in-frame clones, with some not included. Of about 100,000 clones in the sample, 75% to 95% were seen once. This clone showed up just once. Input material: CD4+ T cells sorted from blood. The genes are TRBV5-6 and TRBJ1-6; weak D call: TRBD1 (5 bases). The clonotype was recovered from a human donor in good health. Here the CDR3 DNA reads TGTGCCAGCAGCCTACAGGTGAATTCACCCCTCCACTTT. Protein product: CASSLQVNSPLHF.